The 3 T cell receptor beta chains listed next were all sequenced from one sample in a study of blood T cell repertoires in COVID-19. Repertoires were generated with immunoSEQ multiplex PCR, while TCRdb's copy carries only in-frame clones and drops some. The data show roughly 250,000 clones, around four fifths seen once. The sequenced sample was peripheral blood. These receptors originate from a man aged 40-50 years with active or convalescent COVID-19.

The chain employs TRBV7-9 and TRBJ1-1, with 8 bases fitting TRBD1. The CDR3 consists of 15 residues. The germline V gene encodes CDR1 SEHNR and CDR2 FQNEAQ (reference sequence). Losses at the gene ends were 0 bases for V and 3 bases for J; bases not matched to a gene: 3. The CDR3 nucleotides read TGTGCCAGCAGCTTAGCAACAGGGGGTGACACTGAAGCTTTCTTT. Protein sequence: CASSLATGGDTEAFF.

The CDR3 region has the DNA TGTGCCTGGAGTGTACTTTACACCATATATTTT. Protein sequence: CAWSVLYTIYF. V usage is TRBV30 and J usage is TRBJ1-3; D is undetermined. Trimming stripped 0 bases from V and 8 bases from J, with 5 bases between. This CDR3 spans 11 amino acids. CDR1 and CDR2 (germline): GTSNPN, SVGIG (reference sequence).

V and J are TRBV19 and TRBJ2-3, with 8 nucleotides matching TRBD2. Germline V gene lookup returns CDR1 LNHDA and CDR2 SQIVND (reference sequence). V trimming: 4 bases; J trimming: 0 bases; junction bases outside the gene matches: 12. The CDR3 runs 18 residues. The CDR3 is CASSKLSGGAHSTDTQYF. CDR3 nucleotide sequence: TGTGCCAGTAGTAAACTAAGCGGGGGAGCTCATAGCACAGATACGCAGTATTTT. The full variable domain, with the rest looked up from reference TRBV19 and TRBJ2-3, is DGGITQSPKYLFRKEGQNVTLSCEQNLNHDAMYWYRQDPGQGLRLIYYSQIVNDFQKGDIAEGYSVSREKKESFPLTVTSAQKNPTAFYLCASSKLSGGAHSTDTQYFGPGTRLTVL.